This T cell receptor (beta chain) appears in the sequencing data of a study of T cell repertoires in cytomegalovirus infection. Study-wide context: Public TCR beta signatures marked donors with CMV infection and the matching HLA.

The CDR3 is made up of 14 amino acids. V trimming: 4 bases; J trimming: 9 bases; junction bases outside the gene matches: 12. With regard to this clonotype: Its matching antigen is unknown.

MiXCR, run by TCRdb on the reads, gives a single entry per CDR3 protein. The sample records 160,000 or so distinct CDR3 sequences, about 20% being singletons. The source is a human donor in good health (CMV status not recorded). Some clones in this sample may be carry-over from other donors' samples. This rearrangement joins TRBV12-3 or TRBV12-4 to TRBJ2-7, with 7 bases that match TRBD1. The sample in question was CD8+ T cells from cultured PBMCs, obtained from culture after CMV antigen stimulation. DNA for the CDR3: TGTGCCAGCAGTTGGGACAGACCACTATTATCGCAGTACTTC. Its translation is CASSWDRPLLSQYF.